Here is one TCR beta chain with its context. Relative to the germline gene, one junction end is altered; a read error may explain this. CDR3 length: 15 amino acids. CDR1 is SGHRS, CDR2 YFSETQ, per germline. The data stem from a study of shared clonotypes between healthy human individuals. Only CD45RO-negative cells positively selected for CCR7 counted as naive CD8 cells, so terminally differentiated effector memory CD45RA+ cells were excluded. Produced via immunoSEQ multiplex PCR; TCRdb's table is partial and in-frame only. This table holds 800,000 to 950,000 clones, around 96% found once. The TCR originated in a man aged 30 to 39 in good health. The sequencing input was naive CD8+ T cells sorted from blood. The rearrangement links TRBV5-1 to TRBJ2-7; 7 bases align to TRBD1. CDR3 nucleotide sequence: TGCGCCAGCTGCTTGGAACCGGGACAGACCTACGAGCAGTACTTC. It codes for CASCLEPGQTYEQYF.